The present T cell receptor beta chain was sequenced within a study of post-analysis software for immune sequencing data. Study-level findings and limits: The normalized Chao1 diversity of multiple sclerosis patients was significantly lower than that of controls. With F measure, samples from one preparation batch clustered together strongly.

As to this clonotype: No antigen is known for it.

Carried by the TCR beta cDNA libraries were unique molecular identifiers. MiXCR was run by TCRdb on the PCR reads, yielding one entry per CDR3 protein. This table has some 800,000 distinct CDR3 sequences, approximately 44% appearing once. The specimen sequenced was blood. The sequence came from a girl aged 10 to 17 with multiple sclerosis.

CDR3 coding DNA: TGCAGTGCTAGGAAACAGCGAAGTTACAATGAGCAGTTCTTC. Translated, it gives CSARKQRSYNEQFF. This chain connects TRBV20-1 to TRBJ2-1, with D unresolved. The CDR3 is 14 amino acids. The germline gives CDR1 DFQATT, CDR2 SNEGSKA (reference sequence). V shed 3 bases and J shed 4 bases, with 13 bases lying between them.